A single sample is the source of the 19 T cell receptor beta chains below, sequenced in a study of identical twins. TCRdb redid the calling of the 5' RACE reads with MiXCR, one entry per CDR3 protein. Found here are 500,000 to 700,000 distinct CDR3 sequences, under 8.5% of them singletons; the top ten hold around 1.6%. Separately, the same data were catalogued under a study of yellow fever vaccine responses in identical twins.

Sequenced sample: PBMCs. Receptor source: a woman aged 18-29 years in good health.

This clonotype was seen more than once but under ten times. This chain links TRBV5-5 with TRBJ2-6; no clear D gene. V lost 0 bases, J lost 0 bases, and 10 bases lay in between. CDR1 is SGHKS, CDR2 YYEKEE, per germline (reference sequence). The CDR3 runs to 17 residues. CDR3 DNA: TGTGCCAGCAGCTTGGCATTATGGGGCTCTGGGGCCAACGTCCTGACTTTC. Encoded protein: CASSLALWGSGANVLTF.

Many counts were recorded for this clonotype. CDR3 protein: CASSPGAGFDEQYF. CDR3 sequence (DNA): TGTGCCAGCTCACCGGGCGCGGGTTTCGACGAGCAGTACTTC. V usage is TRBV18 and J usage is TRBJ2-7; TRBD2 is a possible D gene (5 bases). The CDR3 spans 14 residues. Germline V lookup: CDR1 KGHSH, CDR2 LQKENI. The V and J ends lost 3 bases and 5 bases respectively, with 14 bases between them.

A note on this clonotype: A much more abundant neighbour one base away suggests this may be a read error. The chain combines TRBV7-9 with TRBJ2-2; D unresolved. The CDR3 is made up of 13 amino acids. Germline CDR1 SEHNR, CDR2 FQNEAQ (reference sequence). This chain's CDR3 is CASSPLNTRELFF. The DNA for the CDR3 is TGTGCCAGCAGCCCCTTGAACACCAGGGAGCTGTTTTTT.

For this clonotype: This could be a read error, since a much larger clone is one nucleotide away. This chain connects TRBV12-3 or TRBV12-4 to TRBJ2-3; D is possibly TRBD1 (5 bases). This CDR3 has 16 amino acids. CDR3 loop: CASSLPPGWGTGTQYF. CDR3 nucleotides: TGTGCCAGCAGTTTGCCCCCAGGTTGGGGCACAGGTACGCAGTATTTT.

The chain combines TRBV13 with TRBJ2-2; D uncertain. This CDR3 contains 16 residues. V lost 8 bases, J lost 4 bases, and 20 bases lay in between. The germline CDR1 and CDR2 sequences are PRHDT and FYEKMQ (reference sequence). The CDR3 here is CASANQLTVLTGELFF. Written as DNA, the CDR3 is TGTGCCAGCGCTAACCAGTTGACGGTACTCACCGGGGAGCTGTTTTTT.

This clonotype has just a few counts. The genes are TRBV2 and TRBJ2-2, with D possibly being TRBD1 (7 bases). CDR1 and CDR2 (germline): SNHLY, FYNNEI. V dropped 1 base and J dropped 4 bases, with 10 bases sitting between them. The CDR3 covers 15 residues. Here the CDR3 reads CASSEVQGGTGELFF. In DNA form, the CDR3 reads TGTGCCAGCAGTGAAGTCCAGGGGGGCACCGGGGAGCTGTTTTTT.

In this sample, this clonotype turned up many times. The CDR3 sequence: CASSLMGQGTGELFF. The CDR3 DNA reads as TGTGCCAGCAGTTTAATGGGACAGGGGACCGGGGAGCTGTTTTTT. V gene TRBV12-3 or TRBV12-4 combines with J gene TRBJ2-2; TRBD1 aligns across 10 bases. The CDR3 runs to 15 residues. V lost 2 bases and J lost 5; bases outside the gene matches: 2.

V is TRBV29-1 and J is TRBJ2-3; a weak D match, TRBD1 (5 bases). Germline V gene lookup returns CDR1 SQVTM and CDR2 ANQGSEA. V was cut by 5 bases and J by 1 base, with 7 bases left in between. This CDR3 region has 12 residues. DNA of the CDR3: TGCAGCGTTCCGACAGGCACAGATACGCAGTATTTT. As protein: CSVPTGTDTQYF.

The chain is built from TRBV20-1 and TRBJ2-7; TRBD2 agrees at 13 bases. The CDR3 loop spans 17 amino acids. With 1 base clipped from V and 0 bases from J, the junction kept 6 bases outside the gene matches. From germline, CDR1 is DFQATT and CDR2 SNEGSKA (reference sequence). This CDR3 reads CSARGALAGGSSYEQYF. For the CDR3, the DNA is TGCAGTGCTAGAGGGGCACTAGCGGGAGGGAGCTCCTACGAGCAGTACTTC.

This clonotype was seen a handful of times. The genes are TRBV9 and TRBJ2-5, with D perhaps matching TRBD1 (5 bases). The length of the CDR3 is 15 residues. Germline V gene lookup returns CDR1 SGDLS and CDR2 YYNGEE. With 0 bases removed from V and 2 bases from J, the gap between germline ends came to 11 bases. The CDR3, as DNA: TGTGCCAGCAGCGTAGAGGATGGGGCTCAAGAGACCCAGTACTTC. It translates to CASSVEDGAQETQYF.

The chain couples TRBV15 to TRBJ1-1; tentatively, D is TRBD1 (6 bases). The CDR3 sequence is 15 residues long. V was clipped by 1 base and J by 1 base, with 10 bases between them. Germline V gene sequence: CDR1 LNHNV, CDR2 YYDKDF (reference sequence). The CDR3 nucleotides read TGTGCCACCAGCAGAGTAAGGACAGAGAACACTGAAGCTTTCTTT. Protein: CATSRVRTENTEAFF.

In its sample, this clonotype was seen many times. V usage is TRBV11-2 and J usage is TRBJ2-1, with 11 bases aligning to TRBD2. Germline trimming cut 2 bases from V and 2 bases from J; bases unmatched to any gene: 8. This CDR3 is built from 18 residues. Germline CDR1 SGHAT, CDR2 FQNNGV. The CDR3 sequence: CASSLSLGLAAAYNEQFF. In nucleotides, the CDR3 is TGTGCCAGCAGCTTATCACTGGGACTAGCGGCTGCCTACAATGAGCAGTTCTTC.

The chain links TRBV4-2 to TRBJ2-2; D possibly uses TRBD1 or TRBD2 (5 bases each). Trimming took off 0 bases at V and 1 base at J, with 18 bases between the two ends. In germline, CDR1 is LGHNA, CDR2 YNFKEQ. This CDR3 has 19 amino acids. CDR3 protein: CASSQDSHRGDGNTGELFF. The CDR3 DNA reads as TGTGCCAGCAGCCAAGATAGTCATCGAGGGGACGGGAACACCGGGGAGCTGTTTTTT.

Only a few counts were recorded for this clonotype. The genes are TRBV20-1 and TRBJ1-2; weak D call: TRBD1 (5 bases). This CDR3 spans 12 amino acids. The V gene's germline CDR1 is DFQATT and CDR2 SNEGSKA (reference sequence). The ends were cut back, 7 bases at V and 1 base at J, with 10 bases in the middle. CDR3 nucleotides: TGCAGTGTCCGACAGAGTAACTATGGCTACACCTTC. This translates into CSVRQSNYGYTF.

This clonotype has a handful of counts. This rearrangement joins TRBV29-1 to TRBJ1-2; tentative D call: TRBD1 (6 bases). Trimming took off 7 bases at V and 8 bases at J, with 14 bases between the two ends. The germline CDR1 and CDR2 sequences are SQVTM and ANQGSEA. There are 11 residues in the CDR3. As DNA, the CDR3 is TGCAGCGGCAAGACAGGCTACGGCTACACCTTC. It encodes CSGKTGYGYTF.

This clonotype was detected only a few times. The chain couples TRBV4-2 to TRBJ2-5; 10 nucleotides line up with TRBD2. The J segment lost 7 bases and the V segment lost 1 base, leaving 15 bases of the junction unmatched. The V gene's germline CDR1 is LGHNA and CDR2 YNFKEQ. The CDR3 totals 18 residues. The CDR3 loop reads CASSQVGRASGGPATQYF. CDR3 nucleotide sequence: TGTGCCAGCAGCCAAGTTGGTCGGGCTAGCGGGGGCCCGGCGACCCAGTACTTC.

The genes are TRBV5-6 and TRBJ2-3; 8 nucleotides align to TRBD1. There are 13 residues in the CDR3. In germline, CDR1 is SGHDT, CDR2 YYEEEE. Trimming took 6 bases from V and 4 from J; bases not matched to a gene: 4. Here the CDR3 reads CASTQTGADTQYF. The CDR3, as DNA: TGTGCCAGCACCCAGACAGGGGCAGATACGCAGTATTTT.

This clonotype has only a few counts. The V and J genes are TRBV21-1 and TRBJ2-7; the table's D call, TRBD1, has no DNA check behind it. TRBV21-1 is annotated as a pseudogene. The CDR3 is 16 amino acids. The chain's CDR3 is CASSKGQGQPDYEQYF. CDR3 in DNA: TGTGCCAGCAGCAAAGGACAGGGTCAGCCAGACTACGAGCAGTACTTC.

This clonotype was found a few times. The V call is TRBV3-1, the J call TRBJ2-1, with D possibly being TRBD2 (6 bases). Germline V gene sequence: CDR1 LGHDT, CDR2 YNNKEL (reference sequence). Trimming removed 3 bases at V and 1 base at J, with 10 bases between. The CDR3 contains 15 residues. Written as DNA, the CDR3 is TGTGCCAGCAGCCAGGGACTGCGATCCTACAATGAGCAGTTCTTC. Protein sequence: CASSQGLRSYNEQFF.